The rows below give T cell receptor beta chains drawn from one sample of a study of cytomegalovirus exposure and HLA in healthy donors. Assay: immunoSEQ multiplex PCR; the TCRdb copy retains only in-frame clones and omits some. The data contain about 130,000 clones, just under 85% of them singletons. Sequencing was done on a sample of PBMCs. The receptors come from a boy aged 2 to 9 in good health and CMV-seronegative. CDR3s include the opening cysteine and the closing phenylalanine or tryptophan. A D gene is named only where the DNA matches it firmly. Size is omitted from some rows. Given values are once, few, many or a class for expanded clones.

clone_size j_call d_call v_call cdr3_aa cdr3_nt
once TRBJ1-4 TRBD1 TRBV30 CAWSVQWTGNEKLFF TGTGCCTGGAGTGTACAGTGGACAGGGAATGAAAAACTGTTTTTT
- TRBJ2-1 TRBD1 TRBV5-5 CASSSGDRGLNEQFF TGTGCCAGCAGCTCAGGGGACAGGGGGCTCAATGAGCAGTTCTTC
- TRBJ2-1 TRBD1 TRBV15 CATSRKTGANDNEQFF TGTGCCACCAGCCGCAAAACAGGGGCGAACGACAATGAGCAGTTCTTC
- TRBJ1-1 - TRBV7-3 CASSLTAGLNTEAFF TGTGCCAGCAGCTTAACCGCAGGGCTGAACACTGAAGCTTTCTTT
- TRBJ1-6 - TRBV5-1 CASSSESGRSPLHF TGCGCCAGCAGCTCCGAATCAGGAAGGTCACCCCTCCACTTT
- TRBJ1-2 - TRBV4-2 CASSQGGESDGYTF TGTGCCAGCAGCCAAGGGGGCGAGAGCGATGGCTACACCTTC
- TRBJ2-2 - TRBV9 CASSPSAGELFF TGTGCCAGCAGCCCCTCCGCCGGGGAGCTGTTTTTT
- TRBJ2-5 - TRBV5-1 CASSWLETAQETQYF TGCGCCAGCAGCTGGTTAGAGACAGCTCAAGAGACCCAGTACTTC
- TRBJ2-1 TRBD2 TRBV6-4 CASSDSAGGPYNEQFF TGTGCCAGCAGTGACTCTGCGGGAGGGCCCTACAATGAGCAGTTCTTC
- TRBJ1-2 TRBD1 TRBV19 CATAVDRVGEYGYTF TGTGCCACGGCCGTCGACAGGGTTGGAGAGTATGGCTACACCTTC
- TRBJ1-2 TRBD1 TRBV5-4 CASNFAGTEIFGYTF TGTGCCAGCAACTTCGCCGGGACAGAAATTTTCGGCTACACCTTC
- TRBJ2-7 - TRBV5-1 CASSFRQDSLPYEQYF TGCGCCAGCAGCTTTCGGCAGGACTCACTACCCTACGAGCAGTACTTC
- TRBJ1-6 TRBD1 TRBV25-1 CASSEALGQGASPLHF TGTGCCAGCAGTGAGGCACTTGGACAGGGGGCCTCACCCCTCCACTTT
- TRBJ1-1 TRBD1 TRBV6-5 CATGDSLPTQAFF TGTGCCACCGGGGACAGTCTCCCGACGCAAGCTTTCTTT
once TRBJ1-5 - TRBV4-1 CASSQSVDSNQPQHF TGCGCCAGCAGCCAATCCGTAGATAGCAATCAGCCCCAGCATTTT
- TRBJ2-1 - TRBV6-1 CASSAGGDSNEQFF TGTGCCAGCAGTGCGGGGGGGGACAGTAATGAGCAGTTCTTC
- TRBJ1-1 - TRBV2 CASSAQGNTEAFF TGTGCCAGCAGTGCACAGGGAAACACTGAAGCTTTCTTT
few TRBJ1-6 TRBD1 TRBV7-9 CASSLFGTGLFNSPLHF TGTGCCAGCAGCTTGTTCGGGACAGGGCTTTTTAATTCACCCCTCCACTTT
- TRBJ1-1 - TRBV7-9 CSSSSGEASNTEAFF TGTTCCAGCAGCTCCGGGGAGGCTTCGAACACTGAAGCTTTCTTT
- TRBJ1-1 - TRBV2 CASSQGFGTEAFF TGTGCCAGCTCGCAGGGTTTCGGCACTGAAGCTTTCTTT
- TRBJ2-5 - TRBV10-3 CAISGTARQETQYF TGTGCCATCAGTGGGACAGCAAGGCAAGAGACCCAGTACTTC
once TRBJ2-1 TRBD1 TRBV29-1 CSVEGSVSRTGKIYNEQFF TGCAGCGTTGAAGGTTCAGTTTCGAGGACAGGTAAAATTTACAATGAGCAGTTCTTC
once TRBJ2-7 TRBD1 TRBV4-1 CASSQPFRQGYEQYF TGCGCCAGCAGCCAGCCGTTCAGACAGGGTTACGAGCAGTACTTC
- TRBJ1-5 - TRBV6-6 CASSYMEGFQPQHF TGTGCCAGCAGTTACATGGAGGGATTTCAGCCCCAGCATTTT
- TRBJ2-3 TRBD1 TRBV7-9 CASSLLPRGTTDTQYF TGTGCCAGCAGCTTATTGCCCAGGGGGACCACAGATACGCAGTATTTT
few TRBJ2-1 - TRBV14 CASSQAQGFYNEQFF TGTGCCAGCAGCCAAGCCCAGGGATTCTACAATGAGCAGTTCTTC
once TRBJ1-2 TRBD1 TRBV4-3 CASSQDPRTGASYGYTF TGCGCCAGCAGCCAAGATCCCCGGACAGGGGCTTCCTATGGCTACACCTTC
- TRBJ2-5 TRBD1 TRBV5-1 CASSPGTGGIQETQYF TGCGCCAGCAGCCCAGGGACAGGGGGCATCCAAGAGACCCAGTACTTC
- TRBJ1-2 - TRBV12-5 CASDREARDRLYGYTF TGTGCTAGTGACCGGGAGGCCCGGGATAGGCTATATGGCTACACCTTC
- TRBJ1-2 TRBD1 TRBV5-6 CASRRTGKNYGYTF TGTGCCAGCAGAAGGACAGGGAAGAACTATGGCTACACCTTC
- TRBJ2-2 - TRBV2 CASESGELFF TGTGCCAGCGAGTCGGGGGAGCTGTTTTTT
- TRBJ2-1 - TRBV2 CASSEALTRYNEQFF TGTGCCAGCAGTGAAGCTTTAACAAGATACAATGAGCAGTTCTTC
once TRBJ1-2 - TRBV7-9 CASSSPLEAGFYGYTF TGTGCCAGCAGCTCCCCTTTGGAGGCAGGCTTCTATGGCTACACCTTC
- TRBJ2-6 TRBD2 TRBV9 CARDFSGGGRANVLTF TGTGCCAGGGATTTTAGCGGGGGAGGAAGGGCCAACGTCCTGACTTTC
- TRBJ1-1 - TRBV6-1 CAGRRSMNTEAFF TGTGCCGGTAGGAGGAGTATGAACACTGAAGCTTTCTTT
- TRBJ2-2 TRBD1 TRBV2 CASSPETGGMTGELFF TGTGCCAGCAGCCCCGAGACAGGGGGTATGACCGGGGAGCTGTTTTTT
- TRBJ2-1 TRBD1 TRBV6-1 CASTDRGTYNEQFF TGTGCCAGCACGGACAGGGGGACCTACAATGAGCAGTTCTTC
- TRBJ1-2 - TRBV9 CASSVEVGGGYTF TGTGCCAGCAGCGTAGAAGTAGGAGGAGGCTACACCTTC
- TRBJ2-1 TRBD2 TRBV9 CASSDPWGSGRSGNEQFF TGTGCCAGCAGCGACCCCTGGGGTAGCGGGAGGTCAGGCAATGAGCAGTTCTTC
- TRBJ1-4 - TRBV6-1 CASSGPGGGLNEKLFF TGTGCCAGCAGTGGCCCGGGGGGGGGCCTCAATGAAAAACTGTTTTTT
- TRBJ2-1 - TRBV4-3 CASSQDRSGSYNEQFF TGCGCCAGCAGCCAAGATCGCTCAGGCTCCTACAATGAGCAGTTCTTC
once TRBJ1-6 - TRBV6-1 CASSEGGGGSPLHF TGTGCCAGCAGTGAGGGGGGCGGGGGTTCACCCCTCCACTTT
- TRBJ1-6 TRBD1 TRBV11-1 CASSSGQGASPLHF TGTGCCAGCAGCTCGGGACAGGGAGCTTCACCCCTCCACTTT
- TRBJ1-4 - TRBV27 CASSMRAPNEKLFF TGTGCCAGCAGTATGCGCGCGCCTAATGAAAAACTGTTTTTT
- TRBJ2-2 TRBD2 TRBV7-3 CASSPWGGRGTGELFF TGTGCCAGCAGCCCATGGGGCGGGAGGGGCACCGGGGAGCTGTTTTTT
- TRBJ1-2 - TRBV9 CASSRAGANYGYTF TGTGCCAGCAGCCGGGCGGGAGCTAACTATGGCTACACCTTC
- TRBJ1-2 TRBD1 TRBV9 CASSVSGTGGGRNYGYTF TGTGCCAGCAGCGTCAGCGGGACAGGGGGCGGACGTAACTATGGCTACACCTTC
medium-sized TRBJ1-2 TRBD1 TRBV6-5 CASSYASTGGNYGYTF TGTGCCAGCAGTTACGCAAGCACAGGGGGCAACTATGGCTACACCTTC
- TRBJ1-1 TRBD1 TRBV7-9 CASSGGQGSMNTEAFF TGTGCCAGCAGCGGGGGACAGGGGAGTATGAACACTGAAGCTTTCTTT
- TRBJ2-7 TRBD1 TRBV9 CASSLGQGNHEQYF TGTGCCAGCAGCTTGGGACAGGGGAACCACGAGCAGTACTTC
- TRBJ2-1 - TRBV7-9 CSSSLAQGGHRVGQFF TGTTCCAGCAGCTTAGCTCAGGGGGGCCACCGAGTGGGGCAGTTCTTC
- TRBJ2-7 - TRBV6-5 CASSRGSGQYF TGTGCCAGCAGTAGAGGGTCGGGGCAGTACTTC
- TRBJ2-5 - TRBV6-6 CASSYQTQETQYF TGTGCCAGCAGTTACCAGACTCAAGAGACCCAGTACTTC
- TRBJ2-1 TRBD1 TRBV15 CATSPRKGFYLTGVSDEQFF TGTGCCACCAGCCCGAGGAAGGGGTTTTATTTGACAGGGGTGAGCGATGAGCAGTTCTTC
- TRBJ2-3 TRBD1 TRBV7-2 CASSSTGGGTDTQYF TGTGCCAGCAGCTCCACAGGGGGCGGAACAGATACGCAGTATTTT